Listed below are T cell receptor beta chains from one sample, sequenced in a study of blood T cell repertoires in COVID-19. Profiling relied on immunoSEQ multiplex PCR, and the TCRdb table lists in-frame clones only, not all of them. The table shows hundreds of thousands of clones, with around 82% occurring only once. Sequences were obtained from peripheral blood. The receptor source for this set is a woman in her thirties or forties with active or convalescent COVID-19. CDR3s include the opening cysteine and the closing phenylalanine or tryptophan. The D gene is left open where the match is weak. Clone size is shown for a subset of rows, as once, few, many or a class of expanded clone.

CDR3 protein: CASSLTGLSTETQYF
CDR3 DNA: TGTGCCAGCAGCTTAACTGGACTATCGACGGAGACCCAGTACTTC
clone size: NA
V gene: TRBV7-3
J gene: TRBJ2-5
D gene: NA

CDR3 protein: CATSTSDRGQPLGTQYF
CDR3 DNA: TGTGCCACCAGTACCTCGGACAGGGGCCAACCTCTCGGTACGCAGTATTTT
clone size: NA
V gene: TRBV24-1
J gene: TRBJ2-3
D gene: TRBD1

CDR3 protein: CAWSRNAGRGGYTF
CDR3 DNA: TGTGCCTGGAGTCGCAACGCGGGGAGAGGTGGCTACACCTTC
clone size: few
V gene: TRBV30
J gene: TRBJ1-2
D gene: NA

CDR3 protein: CASSQGLRQLQETQYF
CDR3 DNA: TGCGCCAGCAGCCAAGGCTTGAGACAGCTACAAGAGACCCAGTACTTC
clone size: NA
V gene: TRBV4-1
J gene: TRBJ2-5
D gene: NA

CDR3 protein: CASSPTSGGALDTQYF
CDR3 DNA: TGTGCCAGCAGCCCGACTAGCGGGGGGGCCTTAGATACGCAGTATTTT
clone size: NA
V gene: TRBV7-9
J gene: TRBJ2-3
D gene: TRBD2

CDR3 protein: CASSREDRGRGTQYF
CDR3 DNA: TGTGCCAGCAGCCGGGAGGACAGGGGAAGGGGGACCCAGTACTTC
clone size: NA
V gene: TRBV14
J gene: TRBJ2-5
D gene: TRBD1

CDR3 protein: CASSLDRGYSPLHF
CDR3 DNA: TGTGCCAGCAGTTTAGACAGGGGCTACTCACCCCTCCACTTT
clone size: NA
V gene: TRBV27
J gene: TRBJ1-6
D gene: TRBD1

CDR3 protein: CASSGRGRAGNTIYF
CDR3 DNA: TGTGCCAGCAGCGGCAGGGGGCGCGCTGGAAACACCATATATTTT
clone size: NA
V gene: TRBV21-1
J gene: TRBJ1-3
D gene: NA

CDR3 protein: CASSVTSESSTDTQYF
CDR3 DNA: TGTGCCAGCAGCGTGACTAGCGAGTCCAGCACAGATACGCAGTATTTT
clone size: NA
V gene: TRBV9
J gene: TRBJ2-3
D gene: TRBD2

CDR3 protein: CASSFFGQYEQYF
CDR3 DNA: TGTGCCAGCAGCTTCTTCGGACAGTACGAGCAGTACTTC
clone size: few
V gene: TRBV11-3
J gene: TRBJ2-7
D gene: NA

CDR3 protein: CAISETGSGNTIYF
CDR3 DNA: TGTGCCATCAGTGAGACAGGCTCTGGAAACACCATATATTTT
clone size: NA
V gene: TRBV10-3
J gene: TRBJ1-3
D gene: NA

CDR3 protein: CASSFGQGGLNTEAFF
CDR3 DNA: TGCGCCAGCAGCTTCGGACAGGGCGGACTGAACACTGAAGCTTTCTTT
clone size: NA
V gene: TRBV5-1
J gene: TRBJ1-1
D gene: TRBD1

CDR3 protein: CASKETGTYEQYF
CDR3 DNA: TGTGCCAGCAAAGAGACAGGGACCTACGAGCAGTACTTC
clone size: NA
V gene: TRBV7-9
J gene: TRBJ2-7
D gene: TRBD1

CDR3 protein: CATSRDRGGTGDNEQFF
CDR3 DNA: TGTGCCACCAGCAGAGATCGGGGAGGGACAGGGGACAATGAGCAGTTCTTC
clone size: NA
V gene: TRBV15
J gene: TRBJ2-1
D gene: TRBD1

CDR3 protein: CASSHPLEASGDTDTQYF
CDR3 DNA: TGTGCCAGCAGCCATCCCCTCGAGGCTAGCGGGGACACAGATACGCAGTATTTT
clone size: NA
V gene: TRBV4-2
J gene: TRBJ2-3
D gene: TRBD2

CDR3 protein: CASSLFYGVSYNSPLHF
CDR3 DNA: TGTGCCAGCAGCTTGTTTTACGGAGTATCCTATAATTCACCCCTCCACTTT
clone size: NA
V gene: TRBV11-2
J gene: TRBJ1-6
D gene: NA

CDR3 protein: CARGGDSSYGYTF
CDR3 DNA: TGTGCCAGGGGGGGGGACTCCAGCTATGGCTACACCTTC
clone size: NA
V gene: TRBV12-3/TRBV12-4
J gene: TRBJ1-2
D gene: NA

CDR3 protein: CASATRGNTEAFF
CDR3 DNA: TGTGCCAGCGCTACCCGAGGGAACACTGAAGCTTTCTTT
clone size: NA
V gene: TRBV18
J gene: TRBJ1-1
D gene: NA

CDR3 protein: CASSPVSGEIGELFF
CDR3 DNA: TGCGCCAGCAGCCCCGTGTCGGGGGAGATCGGGGAGCTGTTTTTT
clone size: NA
V gene: TRBV4-1
J gene: TRBJ2-2
D gene: NA

CDR3 protein: CAWRGKRTGRAKNIQYF
CDR3 DNA: TGTGCCTGGAGGGGAAAACGGACAGGTCGGGCCAAAAACATTCAGTACTTC
clone size: NA
V gene: TRBV30
J gene: TRBJ2-4
D gene: TRBD1

CDR3 protein: CSASQGTTPRQPQHF
CDR3 DNA: TGCAGTGCTAGTCAGGGGACAACTCCACGGCAGCCCCAGCATTTT
clone size: NA
V gene: TRBV20-1
J gene: TRBJ1-5
D gene: NA

CDR3 protein: CAWRDTRGWGEQFF
CDR3 DNA: TGTGCCTGGAGGGACACAAGGGGGTGGGGTGAGCAGTTCTTC
clone size: NA
V gene: TRBV30
J gene: TRBJ2-1
D gene: NA

CDR3 protein: CAWSTRGVQNEKLFF
CDR3 DNA: TGTGCCTGGAGTACCCGGGGGGTTCAAAATGAAAAACTGTTTTTT
clone size: NA
V gene: TRBV30
J gene: TRBJ1-4
D gene: NA

CDR3 protein: CASRGPGQGNIQYF
CDR3 DNA: TGTGCCAGCAGGGGGCCGGGACAGGGGAACATTCAGTACTTC
clone size: NA
V gene: TRBV25-1
J gene: TRBJ2-4
D gene: TRBD1

CDR3 protein: CSTKGTEAFF
CDR3 DNA: TGCAGCACTAAAGGAACTGAAGCTTTCTTT
clone size: NA
V gene: TRBV20-1
J gene: TRBJ1-1
D gene: NA

CDR3 protein: CASSQDLSGGFYNEQFF
CDR3 DNA: TGCGCCAGCAGCCAAGATCTTAGCGGGGGATTCTACAATGAGCAGTTCTTC
clone size: NA
V gene: TRBV4-3
J gene: TRBJ2-1
D gene: TRBD2

CDR3 protein: CASSPKGTGNYGYTF
CDR3 DNA: TGTGCCAGCTCACCGAAAGGGACAGGAAACTATGGCTACACCTTC
clone size: NA
V gene: TRBV18
J gene: TRBJ1-2
D gene: TRBD1